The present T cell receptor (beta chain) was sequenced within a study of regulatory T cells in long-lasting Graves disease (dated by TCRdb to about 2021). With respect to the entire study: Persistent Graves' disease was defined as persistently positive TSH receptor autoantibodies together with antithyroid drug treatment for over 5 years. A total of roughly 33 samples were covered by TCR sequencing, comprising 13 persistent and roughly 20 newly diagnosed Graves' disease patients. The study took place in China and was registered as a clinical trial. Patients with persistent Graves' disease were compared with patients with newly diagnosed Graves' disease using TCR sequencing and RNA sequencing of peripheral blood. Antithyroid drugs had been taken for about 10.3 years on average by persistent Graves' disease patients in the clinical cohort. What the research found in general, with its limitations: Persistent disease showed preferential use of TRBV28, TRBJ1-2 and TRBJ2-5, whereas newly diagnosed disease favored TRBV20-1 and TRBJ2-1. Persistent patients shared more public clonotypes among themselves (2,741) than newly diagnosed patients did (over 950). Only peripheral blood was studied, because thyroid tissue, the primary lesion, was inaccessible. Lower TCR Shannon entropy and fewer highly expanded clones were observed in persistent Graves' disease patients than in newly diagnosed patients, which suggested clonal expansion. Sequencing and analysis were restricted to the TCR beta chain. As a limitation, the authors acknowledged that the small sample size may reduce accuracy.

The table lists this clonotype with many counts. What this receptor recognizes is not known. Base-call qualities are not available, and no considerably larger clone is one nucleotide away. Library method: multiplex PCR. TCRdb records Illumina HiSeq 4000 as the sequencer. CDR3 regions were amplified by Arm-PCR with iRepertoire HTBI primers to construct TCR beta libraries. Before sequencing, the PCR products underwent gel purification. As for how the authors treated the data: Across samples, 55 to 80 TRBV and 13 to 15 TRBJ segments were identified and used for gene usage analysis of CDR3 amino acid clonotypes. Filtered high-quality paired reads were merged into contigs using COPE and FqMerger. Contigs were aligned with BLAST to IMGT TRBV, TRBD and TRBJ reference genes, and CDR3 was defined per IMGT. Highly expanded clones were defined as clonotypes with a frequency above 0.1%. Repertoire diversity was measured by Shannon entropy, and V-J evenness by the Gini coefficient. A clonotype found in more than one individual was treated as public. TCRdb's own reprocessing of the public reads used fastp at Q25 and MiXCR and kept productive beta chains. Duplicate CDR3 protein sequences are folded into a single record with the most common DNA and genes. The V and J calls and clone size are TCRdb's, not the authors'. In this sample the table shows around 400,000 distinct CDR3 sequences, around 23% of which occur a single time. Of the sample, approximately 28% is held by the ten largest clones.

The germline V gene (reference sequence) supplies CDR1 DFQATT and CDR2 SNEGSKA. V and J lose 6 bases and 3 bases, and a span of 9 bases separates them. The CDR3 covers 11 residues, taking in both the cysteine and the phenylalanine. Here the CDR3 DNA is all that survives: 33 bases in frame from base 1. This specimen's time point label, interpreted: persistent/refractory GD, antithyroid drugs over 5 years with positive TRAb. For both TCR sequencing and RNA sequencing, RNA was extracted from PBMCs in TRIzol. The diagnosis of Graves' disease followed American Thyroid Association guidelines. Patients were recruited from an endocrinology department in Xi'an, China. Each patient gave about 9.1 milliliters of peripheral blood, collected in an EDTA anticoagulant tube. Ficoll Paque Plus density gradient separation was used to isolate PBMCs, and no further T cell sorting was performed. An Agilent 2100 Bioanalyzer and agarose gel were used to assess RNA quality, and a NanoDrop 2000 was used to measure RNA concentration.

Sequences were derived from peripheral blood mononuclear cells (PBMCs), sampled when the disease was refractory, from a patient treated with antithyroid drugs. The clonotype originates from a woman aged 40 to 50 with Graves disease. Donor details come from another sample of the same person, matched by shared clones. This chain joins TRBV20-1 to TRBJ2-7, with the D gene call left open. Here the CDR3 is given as CSAPFGYEQYF. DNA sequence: TGCAGTGCCCCTTTCGGCTACGAGCAGTACTTC.